This entry describes one T cell receptor (beta chain). Its specificity is unknown. This entry comes from a study of shared clonotypes between healthy human individuals. For the study at large: The plates for each donor numbered three CD4 naive, three CD4 memory, two CD8 naive and one CD8 memory. Study results and caveats: It was the non-shared clonotypes that had lower generation probabilities than clonotypes shared by all four donors.

All donors qualified as healthy HIV-negative adults and had experienced no recent acute infections or vaccinations. Every donor, a Caucasian adult, lived in Nashville, Tennessee. The CDR3 totals 14 residues. Germline V gene sequence: CDR1 PRHDT, CDR2 FYEKMQ (reference sequence). Trimming left V 3 bases short and J 7 bases short, with 13 bases between. The data were produced by immunoSEQ multiplex PCR, yet TCRdb's version contains in-frame clones alone and is incomplete. Among approximately 92,000 clones listed, 60% to 70% were seen once. Input material: memory CD8+ T cells sorted from blood. Subset here: CD45RO+ cells pooled with CCR7-negative TemRA cells. This sequence was found in a man aged 30-40 years in good health. The chain joins TRBV13 to TRBJ1-3, with no clear D. This chain's CDR3 is CASSFIGVGNTIYF. The CDR3 region has the DNA TGTGCCAGCAGCTTCATCGGGGTTGGGAACACCATATATTTT.